This T cell receptor beta chain was recovered during a study of T cells in tuberculosis. Sequencing was performed with immunoSEQ multiplex PCR; in TCRdb, only in-frame clones are kept and a portion is missing. The sample holds 30,000 to 45,000 clones, about 94% seen once. Germline CDR1 and CDR2: SGHVS and FQNEAQ. This CDR3 has 16 residues. The ends were cut back, 6 bases at V and 4 bases at J, with 20 bases in the middle. This clonotype was obtained from a donor aged 10-30 years with latent tuberculosis or without tuberculosis infection. Some clones in this sample may be carry-over from other donors' samples. The sample was PBMCs. This sequence joins TRBV7-8 and TRBJ2-3; D possibly corresponds to TRBD2 (5 bases). The CDR3: CASRQGIRAGPDTQYF. The CDR3 nucleotides are TGTGCCAGCAGACAAGGTATAAGGGCGGGTCCAGATACGCAGTATTTT. Full variable domain (rest looked up from reference TRBV7-8 and TRBJ2-3): GAGVSQSPRYKVAKRGQDVALRCDPISGHVSLFWYQQALGQGPEFLTYFQNEAQLDKSGLPSDRFFAERPEGSVSTLKIQRTQQEDSAVYLCASRQGIRAGPDTQYFGPGTRLTVL.